Below, 27 T cell receptor beta chains from the same sample are listed, as sequenced in a study of graft-versus-host responses after intestinal transplantation. Which antigens these TCRs recognize remains unknown. TCRdb keeps only in-frame clones here, not all; method: immunoSEQ multiplex PCR. Of tens of thousands of clones listed, around 87% were seen once; the top ten hold 3.5% to 5%. The source was unstimulated CD8+ T cells sorted from spleen or lymph node cells, collected before transplant. The source of these receptors is a human donor who was the organ donor for an intestinal transplant.

This chain joins TRBV13 and TRBJ1-4; a possible D gene is TRBD1 (5 bases). Per germline, CDR1 PRHDT and CDR2 FYEKMQ (reference sequence). The CDR3 length is 17 residues. V lost 0 bases and J 0 bases, leaving 11 bases between the germline ends. The CDR3 nucleotides read TGTGCCAGCAGCTTAGGGCCCCCGGGGGCAACTAATGAAAAACTGTTTTTT. This gives the protein CASSLGPPGATNEKLFF.

The V call is TRBV29-1, the J call TRBJ2-2; no clear D. Trimming took off 2 bases at V and 7 bases at J, with 8 bases between the two ends. The V gene's germline CDR1 is SQVTM and CDR2 ANQGSEA. The CDR3 spans 12 residues. This CDR3 reads CSVEMSFGELFF. CDR3 nucleotides: TGCAGCGTTGAAATGAGTTTCGGGGAGCTGTTTTTT.

The V gene is TRBV6-5, the J gene TRBJ2-2; possibly TRBD1 for D (5 bases). The CDR3 is 15 residues long. V gave up 2 bases and J gave up 1 base, with 8 bases separating them. CDR1 is MNHEY, CDR2 SVGAGI, per germline. CDR3 nucleotide sequence: TGTGCCAGCAGTTACCTACAGGAGAACACCGGGGAGCTGTTTTTT. Protein product: CASSYLQENTGELFF.

The count of this clone is one. The V call is TRBV28, the J call TRBJ1-5; D is possibly TRBD1 (6 bases). The CDR3 has 13 amino acids. V lost 9 bases and J 7 bases, leaving 16 bases between the germline ends. Per the germline V gene, CDR1 is MDHEN and CDR2 is SYDVKM. The CDR3 DNA reads as TGTGCCAGTAAATCAGGGGAGGGACAGCCCCAGCATTTT. Residues: CASKSGEGQPQHF. Together with reference TRBV28 and TRBJ1-5, the CDR3 gives the full variable domain: DVKVTQSSRYLVKRTGEKVFLECVQDMDHENMFWYRQDPGLGLRLIYFSYDVKMKEKGDIPEGYSVSREKKERFSLILESASTNQTSMYLCASKSGEGQPQHFGDGTRLSIL.

J is TRBJ1-4 and V is TRBV6-6; possibly TRBD1 for D (6 bases). Germline V lookup: CDR1 MNHNY, CDR2 SVGAGI (reference sequence). The CDR3 has 12 residues. V lost 7 bases, J lost 8 bases, and 11 bases lay in between. The CDR3 spells CASTNREEKLFF. CDR3 DNA: TGTGCCAGCACTAACAGGGAGGAAAAACTGTTTTTT.

The V gene is TRBV2, the J gene TRBJ2-3, with unresolved D. Looked up from germline, CDR1 is SNHLY and CDR2 is FYNNEI. The V and J ends lost 8 bases and 1 base respectively, with 13 bases between them. There are 14 residues in the CDR3. Here the CDR3 reads CASGLEGGTDTQYF. The CDR3, as DNA: TGTGCCAGCGGTCTAGAAGGAGGCACAGATACGCAGTATTTT.

The chain combines TRBV18 with TRBJ1-5; unclear D gene. The CDR3 sequence is 17 residues long. Germline CDR1 and CDR2: KGHSH and LQKENI. V was cut by 3 bases and J by 0 bases, with 15 bases left in between. CDR3 nucleotides: TGTGCCAGCTCACCGAGGGAGCTTAGCTATAGCAATCAGCCCCAGCATTTT. Translating gives CASSPRELSYSNQPQHF.

The chain carries TRBV5-6 and TRBJ2-3; D possibly corresponds to TRBD1 (7 bases). This CDR3 spans 13 amino acids. V lost 6 bases and J lost 4, with 12 bases in between. Germline V lookup: CDR1 SGHDT, CDR2 YYEEEE. The CDR3 sequence is CASNQGGADTQYF. The DNA for the CDR3 is TGTGCCAGCAACCAGGGGGGCGCAGATACGCAGTATTTT.

The J gene is TRBJ1-4, the V gene TRBV27; D unresolved. The CDR3 consists of 12 residues. V lost 4 bases, J lost 5 bases, and 5 bases lay in between. The V gene's germline CDR1 is MNHEY and CDR2 SMNVEV (reference sequence). This CDR3 reads CASSSRNEKLFF. The DNA of the CDR3 is TGTGCCAGCAGTTCGAGAAATGAAAAACTGTTTTTT.

The sample holds one count of this clone. This chain uses TRBV2 with TRBJ2-1; D unclear. The V end lost 8 bases, the J end lost 8 bases, and 7 bases lay between the germline ends. From germline, CDR1 is SNHLY and CDR2 FYNNEI. The CDR3 is 10 amino acids. The chain's CDR3 is CASVADEQFF. In DNA form, the CDR3 reads TGTGCCAGCGTAGCCGATGAGCAGTTCTTC.

The gene calls are TRBV7-9 and TRBJ1-6; D may be TRBD1 (5 bases). Trimming left V 8 bases short and J 5 bases short, with 19 bases between. The CDR3 consists of 16 residues. CDR1 and CDR2 (germline): SEHNR, FQNEAQ (reference sequence). CDR3 loop: CASSFDSLSDNSPLHF. CDR3 DNA sequence: TGTGCCAGCTCCTTTGACAGTCTCAGCGATAATTCACCCCTCCACTTT.

This chain uses TRBV23-1 with TRBJ2-7, with TRBD1 as a possible D gene (6 bases). TRBV23-1 is identified as an open reading frame with a role that is uncertain. Deletions cut 1 base from V and 0 bases from J, with 13 bases between. CDR3 length: 16 amino acids. DNA for the CDR3: TGCGCCAGCAGTCAATTGAAGAGGACAGTCTCCTACGAGCAGTACGTC. Its translation is CASSQLKRTVSYEQYV.

This clone has just one count. The chain combines TRBV6-5 with TRBJ1-2; 9 bases are a match to TRBD1. This CDR3 contains 13 residues. Losses at the gene ends were 7 bases for V and 8 bases for J; bases not matched to a gene: 8. Germline CDR1 and CDR2: MNHEY and SVGAGI. CDR3 in amino acids: CASTTGGAAGYTF. In DNA, the CDR3 is TGTGCCAGCACCACAGGGGGCGCGGCGGGCTACACCTTC.

V and J are TRBV15 and TRBJ2-2, with 8 nucleotides matching TRBD1. There are 16 residues in the CDR3. V was pared by 3 bases and J by 3 bases, with 6 bases of the junction left unmatched. The V gene's germline CDR1 is LNHNV and CDR2 YYDKDF (reference sequence). The CDR3: CATSSPGTGDTGELFF. The CDR3 coding sequence is TGTGCCACCAGCAGTCCCGGGACAGGAGACACCGGGGAGCTGTTTTTT.

This clone was detected only a few times. The V and J genes are TRBV6-1 and TRBJ1-6, with D tentatively TRBD1 (6 bases). Per the germline V gene, CDR1 is MNHNS and CDR2 is SASEGT. Trimming took off 7 bases at V and 5 bases at J, with 12 bases between the two ends. CDR3 length: 14 amino acids. The chain's CDR3 is CASKDNRDNSPLHF. The CDR3 coding sequence is TGTGCCAGCAAGGACAACAGGGATAATTCACCCCTCCACTTT.

V is TRBV7-9 and J is TRBJ1-1, with a possible D match to TRBD1 (5 bases). The CDR3 length is 14 residues. V shed 1 base and J shed 1 base, with 7 bases lying between them. Germline V CDR1 and CDR2: SEHNR, FQNEAQ (reference sequence). The CDR3 loop reads CASSLGQPNTEAFF. Written as DNA, the CDR3 is TGTGCCAGCAGCTTAGGACAGCCGAACACTGAAGCTTTCTTT.

This chain uses TRBV29-1 with TRBJ2-1; D remains unclear. The CDR3 spans 12 residues. CDR1 SQVTM and CDR2 ANQGSEA come from the germline V gene. The V gene lost 3 bases and the J gene lost 3 bases, with 6 bases spanning the gap. The CDR3, as DNA: TGCAGCGTTGAGATGCGCTACAATGAGCAGTTCTTC. This codes for CSVEMRYNEQFF.

The chain links TRBV6-4 to TRBJ2-5; D ambiguous. The CDR3 spans 11 residues. Trimming took 7 bases from V and 2 from J, leaving 5 bases between them. Germline V gives CDR1 MRHNA, CDR2 SNTAGT. Here the CDR3 reads CASTPQETQYF. In DNA, the CDR3 is TGTGCCAGCACTCCTCAAGAGACCCAGTACTTC.

The chain links TRBV18 to TRBJ1-2; D perhaps matches TRBD1 (5 bases). Looked up from germline, CDR1 is KGHSH and CDR2 is LQKENI. Trimming cost V 2 bases and J 7 bases, with 20 bases left between them. CDR3 size: 16 residues. The CDR3 region is CASSPVVPSRVGGYTF. CDR3 coding DNA: TGTGCCAGCTCACCAGTAGTGCCGAGCAGGGTCGGTGGCTACACCTTC.

This clone showed up just a few times. The chain links TRBV5-6 to TRBJ2-7; 8 nucleotides match TRBD2. V lost 4 bases and J lost 1; bases outside the gene matches: 4. This CDR3 comprises 14 residues. Germline CDR1 reads SGHDT; CDR2 reads YYEEEE. CDR3 region: CASSHSGRSYEQYV. The CDR3 bases are TGTGCCAGCAGCCACAGCGGGAGATCCTACGAGCAGTACGTC.

This clone was counted a single time. V and J are TRBV18 and TRBJ2-1, with D maybe TRBD1 (5 bases). The V and J ends lost 4 bases and 4 bases respectively, with 14 bases between them. Germline V CDR1 and CDR2: KGHSH, LQKENI. This CDR3 is built from 15 residues. The CDR3 protein is CASSRTPDTYNEQFF. The CDR3 region has the DNA TGTGCCAGCTCACGGACACCTGATACATACAATGAGCAGTTCTTC.

The chain's CDR3 is CASSGQGEYYGYTF. CDR3 nucleotides: TGTGCCAGCAGTGGACAGGGGGAATACTATGGCTACACCTTC. V usage is TRBV2 and J usage is TRBJ1-2, with TRBD1 matching 9 bases. Germline assignment: CDR1 SNHLY and CDR2 FYNNEI. J was trimmed by 3 bases and V by 4 bases; bases with no gene match: 3. The CDR3 spans 14 residues.

V gene TRBV5-6 combines with J gene TRBJ2-2, with D perhaps matching TRBD2 (5 bases). This CDR3 is 14 amino acids long. CDR1 is SGHDT, CDR2 YYEEEE, per germline. With 0 bases removed from V and 3 bases from J, the gap between germline ends came to 6 bases. The CDR3: CASSLEDYTGELFF. Here the CDR3 DNA reads TGTGCCAGCAGCTTGGAGGACTACACCGGGGAGCTGTTTTTT.

J is TRBJ1-6 and V is TRBV28; D not resolved. Trimming removed 2 bases at V and 11 bases at J, with 19 bases between. Germline V gene sequence: CDR1 MDHEN, CDR2 SYDVKM. The CDR3 sequence is 16 residues long. The CDR3 spells CASSLGGRSGIAPLHF. CDR3 coding DNA: TGTGCCAGCAGTTTAGGAGGGAGGTCCGGAATAGCACCCCTCCACTTT.

The CDR3: CASSPTGTGRTYNEQFF. The CDR3 DNA reads TGCGCCAGCAGCCCGACGGGGACAGGGAGAACCTACAATGAGCAGTTCTTC. The genes are TRBV4-3 and TRBJ2-1; 9 bases are shared with TRBD1. V lost 4 bases and J lost 2; bases outside the gene matches: 9. CDR3 length: 17 residues. Germline CDR1 is LGHNA and CDR2 is YSLEER.

This clone showed up just a few times. The chain employs TRBV6-5 and TRBJ1-2; TRBD1 matches at 8 bases. Germline V lookup: CDR1 MNHEY, CDR2 SVGAGI. This CDR3 has 15 residues. J was trimmed by 6 bases and V by 0 bases; bases with no gene match: 6. The CDR3 region is CASSYSQGAFDGYTF. As DNA, the CDR3 is TGTGCCAGCAGTTACTCGCAGGGGGCGTTCGATGGCTACACCTTC.

This clone was counted only a few times. The chain combines TRBV4-1 with TRBJ1-2; D is unclear. There are 13 residues in the CDR3. The germline V gene has CDR1 MGHRA and CDR2 YSYEKL. Trimming pared 1 base from V and 4 bases from J, leaving 7 bases between. The CDR3: CASSQGGFYGYTF. For the CDR3, the DNA is TGCGCCAGCAGCCAAGGAGGGTTCTATGGCTACACCTTC.